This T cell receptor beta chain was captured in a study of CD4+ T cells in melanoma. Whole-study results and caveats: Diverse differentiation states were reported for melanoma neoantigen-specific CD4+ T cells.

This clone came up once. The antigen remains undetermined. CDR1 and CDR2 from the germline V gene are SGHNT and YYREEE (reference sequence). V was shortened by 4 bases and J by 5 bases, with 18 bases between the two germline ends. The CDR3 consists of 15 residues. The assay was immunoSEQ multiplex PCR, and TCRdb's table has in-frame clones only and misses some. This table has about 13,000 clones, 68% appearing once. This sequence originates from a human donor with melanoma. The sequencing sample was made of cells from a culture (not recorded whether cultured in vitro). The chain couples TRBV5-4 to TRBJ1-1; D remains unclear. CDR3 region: CASSPESLRPTEAFF. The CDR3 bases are TGTGCCAGCAGCCCGGAGTCTCTTCGTCCTACTGAAGCTTTCTTT.